This T cell receptor (beta chain) stems from a study of shared clonotypes between healthy human individuals. Study observations and caveats: In this cohort, only blood was sampled, and tissue repertoires likely differ.

Germline V lookup: CDR1 SGHRS, CDR2 YFSETQ. This CDR3 has 15 residues. V gave up 0 bases and J gave up 0 bases, with 7 bases separating them. Assay used: immunoSEQ multiplex PCR; TCRdb lists only in-frame clones, some missing. This table holds 2 million or so clones, about 95% found once. To note about this clone: Its antigen is unidentified. Within the sample, other DNA sequences also encode this same CDR3.

The chain recombines TRBV5-1 with TRBJ2-1, with D possibly TRBD2 on 6 matching bases. Sample: naive CD4+ T cells sorted from blood. Sample subset: CD45RA+ positively selected. The sequence was collected from a man between 18 and 35 years old in good health. The CDR3 spells CASSLVGSSYNEQFF. In nucleotides, the CDR3 is TGCGCCAGCAGCTTGGTCGGGAGCTCCTACAATGAGCAGTTCTTC.